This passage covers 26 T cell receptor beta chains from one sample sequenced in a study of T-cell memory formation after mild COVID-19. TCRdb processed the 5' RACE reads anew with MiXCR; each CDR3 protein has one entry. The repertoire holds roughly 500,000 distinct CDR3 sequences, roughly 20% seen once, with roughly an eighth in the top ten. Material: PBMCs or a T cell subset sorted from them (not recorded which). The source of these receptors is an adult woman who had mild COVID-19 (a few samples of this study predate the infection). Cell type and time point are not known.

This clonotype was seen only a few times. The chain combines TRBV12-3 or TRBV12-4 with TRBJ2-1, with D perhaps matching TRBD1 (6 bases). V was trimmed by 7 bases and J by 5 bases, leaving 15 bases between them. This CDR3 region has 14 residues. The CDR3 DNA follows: TGTGCCAGCAAGCCGGGACATACTAACAATGAGCAGTTCTTC. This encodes CASKPGHTNNEQFF.

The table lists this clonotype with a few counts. The CDR3 DNA follows: TGCAGTGCTAGAAGGGGGACACTCGAGTCCACCCCCTACGAGCAGTACTTC. Amino acids: CSARRGTLESTPYEQYF. The genes are TRBV20-1 and TRBJ2-7; tentative D call: TRBD1 (6 bases). Germline values: CDR1 DFQATT, CDR2 SNEGSKA (reference sequence). Between the trimmed V and J ends, which lost 2 bases and 2 bases, there was a span of 22 bases. This CDR3 is 17 amino acids long.

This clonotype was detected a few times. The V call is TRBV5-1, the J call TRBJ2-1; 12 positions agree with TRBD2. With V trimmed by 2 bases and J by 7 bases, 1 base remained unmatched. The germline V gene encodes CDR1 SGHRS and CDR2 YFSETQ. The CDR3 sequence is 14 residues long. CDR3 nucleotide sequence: TGCGCCAGCAGCTTTACTAGCGGGGGGAATGAGCAGTTCTTC. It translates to CASSFTSGGNEQFF.

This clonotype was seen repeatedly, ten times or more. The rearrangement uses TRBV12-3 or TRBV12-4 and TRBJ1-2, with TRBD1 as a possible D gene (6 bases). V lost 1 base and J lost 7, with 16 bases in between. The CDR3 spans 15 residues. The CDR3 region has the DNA TGTGCCAGCAGTTTAGTCCAGGGGCGGATGCGTGGCTACACCTTC. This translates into CASSLVQGRMRGYTF.

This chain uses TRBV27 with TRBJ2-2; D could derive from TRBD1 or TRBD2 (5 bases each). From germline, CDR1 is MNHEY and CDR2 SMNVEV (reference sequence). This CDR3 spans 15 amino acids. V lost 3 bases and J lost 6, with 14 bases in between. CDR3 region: CASSFQSLGAGELFF. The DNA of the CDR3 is TGTGCCAGCAGTTTCCAGAGCCTGGGGGCCGGGGAGCTGTTTTTT.

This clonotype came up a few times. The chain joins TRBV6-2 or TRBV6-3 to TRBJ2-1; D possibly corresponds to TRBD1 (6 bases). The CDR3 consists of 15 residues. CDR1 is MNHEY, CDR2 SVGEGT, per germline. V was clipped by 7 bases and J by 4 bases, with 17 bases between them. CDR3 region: CASTPRWGRYNEQFF. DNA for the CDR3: TGTGCCAGCACTCCCCGGTGGGGGCGATACAATGAGCAGTTCTTC.

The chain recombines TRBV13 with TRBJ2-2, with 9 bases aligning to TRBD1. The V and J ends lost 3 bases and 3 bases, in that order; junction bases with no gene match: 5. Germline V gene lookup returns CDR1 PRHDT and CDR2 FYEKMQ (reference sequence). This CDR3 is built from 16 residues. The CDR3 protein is CASSFTTGGYTGELFF. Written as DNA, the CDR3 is TGTGCCAGCAGCTTCACGACAGGGGGTTACACCGGGGAGCTGTTTTTT.

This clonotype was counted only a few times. CDR3 region: CASSVALVSGREFSTDTQYF. The CDR3 bases are TGTGCCAGCAGCGTAGCTCTTGTTTCCGGCAGGGAGTTTAGCACAGATACGCAGTATTTT. The rearrangement uses TRBV9 and TRBJ2-3; either TRBD1 or TRBD2 may fit D (5 bases each). Germline assignment: CDR1 SGDLS and CDR2 YYNGEE. This CDR3 is 20 amino acids long. Trimming removed 0 bases at V and 0 bases at J, with 23 bases between.

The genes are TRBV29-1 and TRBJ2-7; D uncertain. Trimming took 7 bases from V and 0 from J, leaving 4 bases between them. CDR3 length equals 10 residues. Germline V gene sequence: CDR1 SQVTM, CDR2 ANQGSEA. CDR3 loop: CSEGSYEQYF. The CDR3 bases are TGCAGCGAGGGCTCCTACGAGCAGTACTTC.

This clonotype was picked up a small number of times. The CDR3 spells CATSDLAGRGHNEQFF. CDR3 in DNA: TGTGCCACCAGTGATTTGGCGGGGAGGGGACACAATGAGCAGTTCTTC. The genes are TRBV24-1 and TRBJ2-1; 7 nucleotides align to TRBD2. This CDR3 spans 16 amino acids. Germline values: CDR1 KGHDR, CDR2 SFDVKD. Germline trimming cut 0 bases from V and 5 bases from J; bases unmatched to any gene: 6.

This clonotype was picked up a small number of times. CDR3 protein: CASSERLAGVNTGELFF. DNA of the CDR3: TGTGCCAGCAGTGAGAGACTAGCGGGTGTAAACACCGGGGAGCTGTTTTTT. The chain employs TRBV25-1 and TRBJ2-2; 10 bases map to TRBD2. The CDR3 is 17 amino acids. Trimming took 3 bases from V and 2 from J; bases not matched to a gene: 6. Germline V gene data show CDR1 as MGHDK and CDR2 as SYGVNS.

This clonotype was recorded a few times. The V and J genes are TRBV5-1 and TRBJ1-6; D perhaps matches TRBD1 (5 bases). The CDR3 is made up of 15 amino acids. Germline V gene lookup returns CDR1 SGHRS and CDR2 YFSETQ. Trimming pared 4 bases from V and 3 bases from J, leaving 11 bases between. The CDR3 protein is CASSVGASYNSPLHF. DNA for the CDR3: TGCGCCAGCAGCGTAGGGGCGAGCTATAATTCACCCCTCCACTTT.

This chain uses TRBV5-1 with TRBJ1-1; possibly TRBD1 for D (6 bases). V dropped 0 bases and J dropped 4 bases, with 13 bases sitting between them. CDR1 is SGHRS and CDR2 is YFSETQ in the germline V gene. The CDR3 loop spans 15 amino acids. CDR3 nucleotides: TGCGCCAGCAGCTTGGGGCGCCCAGGGGCCACTGAAGCTTTCTTT. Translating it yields CASSLGRPGATEAFF.

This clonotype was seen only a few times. CDR3 protein: CASSLELAGGLNEQFF. The CDR3 DNA reads as TGTGCCAGCAGCTTGGAACTAGCGGGAGGTCTCAATGAGCAGTTCTTC. The chain carries TRBV7-3 and TRBJ2-1; 12 nucleotides align to TRBD2. Germline loops: CDR1 SGHTA, CDR2 FQGTGA. This CDR3 has 16 residues. The J segment lost 6 bases and the V segment lost 3 bases, leaving 6 bases of the junction unmatched.

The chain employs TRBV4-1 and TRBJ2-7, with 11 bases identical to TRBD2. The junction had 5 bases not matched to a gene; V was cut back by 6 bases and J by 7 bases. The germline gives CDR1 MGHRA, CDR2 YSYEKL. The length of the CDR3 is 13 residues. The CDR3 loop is CASRSSGGREQYF. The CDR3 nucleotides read TGCGCCAGCAGGTCTAGCGGGGGGCGAGAGCAGTACTTC.

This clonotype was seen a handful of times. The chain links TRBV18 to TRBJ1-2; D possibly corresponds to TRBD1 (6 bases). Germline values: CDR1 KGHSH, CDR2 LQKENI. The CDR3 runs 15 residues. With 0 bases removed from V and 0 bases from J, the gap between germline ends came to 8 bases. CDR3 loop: CASSPPGGPNYGYTF. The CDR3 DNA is TGTGCCAGCTCACCACCGGGGGGGCCTAACTATGGCTACACCTTC.

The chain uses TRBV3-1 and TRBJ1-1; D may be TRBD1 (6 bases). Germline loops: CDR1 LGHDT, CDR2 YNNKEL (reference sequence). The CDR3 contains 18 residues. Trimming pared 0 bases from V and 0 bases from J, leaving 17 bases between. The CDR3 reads CASSQDWRGGAMNTEAFF. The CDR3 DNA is TGTGCCAGCAGCCAAGATTGGAGAGGGGGGGCTATGAACACTGAAGCTTTCTTT.

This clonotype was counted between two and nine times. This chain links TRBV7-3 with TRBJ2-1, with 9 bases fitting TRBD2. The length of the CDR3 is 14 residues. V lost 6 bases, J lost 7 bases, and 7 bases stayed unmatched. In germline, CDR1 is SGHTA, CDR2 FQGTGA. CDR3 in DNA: TGTGCCAGCAGGGCGCTAGCGGGATGGAATGAGCAGTTCTTC. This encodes CASRALAGWNEQFF.

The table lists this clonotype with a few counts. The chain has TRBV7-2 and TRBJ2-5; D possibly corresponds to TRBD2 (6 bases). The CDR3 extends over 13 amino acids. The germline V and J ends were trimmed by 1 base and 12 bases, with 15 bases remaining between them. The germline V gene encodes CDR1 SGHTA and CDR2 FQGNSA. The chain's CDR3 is CASSLDSSGVKYF. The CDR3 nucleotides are TGTGCCAGCAGCTTAGATTCGTCGGGAGTCAAGTACTTC.

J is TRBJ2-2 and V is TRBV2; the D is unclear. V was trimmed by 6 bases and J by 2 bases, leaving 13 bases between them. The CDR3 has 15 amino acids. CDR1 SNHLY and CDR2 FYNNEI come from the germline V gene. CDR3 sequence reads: CASRDNPINTGELFF. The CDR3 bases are TGTGCCAGCAGAGACAACCCTATTAACACCGGGGAGCTGTTTTTT.

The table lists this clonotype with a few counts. CDR3 nucleotide sequence: TGTGCTAGTGGTTCCTGGGCCGGGGAGCTGTTTTTT. Protein: CASGSWAGELFF. V is TRBV12-5 and J is TRBJ2-2; no reliable D call. From germline, CDR1 is LGHNT and CDR2 FRNRAP. The CDR3 runs to 12 residues. The germline V and J ends were trimmed by 4 bases and 6 bases, with 6 bases remaining between them.

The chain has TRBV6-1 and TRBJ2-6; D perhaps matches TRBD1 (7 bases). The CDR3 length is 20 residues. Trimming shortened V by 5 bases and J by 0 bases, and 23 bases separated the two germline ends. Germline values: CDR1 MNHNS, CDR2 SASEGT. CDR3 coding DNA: TGTGCCAGCAGTCCCCTTCCTCCAGGGGGGACCTTCTCTGGGGCCAACGTCCTGACTTTC. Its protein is CASSPLPPGGTFSGANVLTF.

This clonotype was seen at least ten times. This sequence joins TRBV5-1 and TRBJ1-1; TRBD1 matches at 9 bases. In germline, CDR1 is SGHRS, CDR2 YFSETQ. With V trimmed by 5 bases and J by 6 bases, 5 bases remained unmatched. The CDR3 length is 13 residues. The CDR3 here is CASRGQGVPEAFF. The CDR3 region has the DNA TGCGCCAGCAGGGGACAGGGAGTCCCTGAAGCTTTCTTT.

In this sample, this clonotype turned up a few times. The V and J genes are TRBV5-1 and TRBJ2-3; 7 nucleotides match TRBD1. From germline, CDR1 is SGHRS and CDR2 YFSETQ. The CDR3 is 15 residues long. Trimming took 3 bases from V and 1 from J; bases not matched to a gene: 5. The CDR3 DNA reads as TGCGCCAGCAGCTCACGACAGGGTCGCACAGATACGCAGTATTTT. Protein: CASSSRQGRTDTQYF.

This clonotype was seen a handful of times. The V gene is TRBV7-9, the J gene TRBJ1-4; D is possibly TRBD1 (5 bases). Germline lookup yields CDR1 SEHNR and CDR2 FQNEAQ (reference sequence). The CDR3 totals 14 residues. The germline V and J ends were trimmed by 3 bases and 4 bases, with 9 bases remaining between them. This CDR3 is CASSFDSLNEKLFF. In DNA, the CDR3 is TGTGCCAGCAGCTTCGACAGTCTTAATGAAAAACTGTTTTTT.

Here the CDR3 DNA reads TGTGCCAGCAGATTGACAGCCAATCAGCCCCAGCATTTT. Residues: CASRLTANQPQHF. This chain links TRBV7-8 with TRBJ1-5, with D perhaps TRBD1 (5 bases). In germline, CDR1 is SGHVS, CDR2 FQNEAQ. V was clipped by 6 bases and J by 3 bases, with 9 bases between them. CDR3 length equals 13 residues. Using reference TRBV7-8 and TRBJ1-5 for the parts outside the CDR3, the full variable domain is GAGVSQSPRYKVAKRGQDVALRCDPISGHVSLFWYQQALGQGPEFLTYFQNEAQLDKSGLPSDRFFAERPEGSVSTLKIQRTQQEDSAVYLCASRLTANQPQHFGDGTRLSIL.